The 27 T cell receptor beta chains in this list originate from one sample, sequenced in a study of T-cell memory formation after mild COVID-19. MiXCR, applied by TCRdb to the 5' RACE reads, yields one record per CDR3 protein. Of a few hundred thousand distinct CDR3 sequences listed, 15% to 20% were seen once; the top ten hold 22%. Sequenced material: PBMCs or a T cell subset sorted from them (not recorded which). These receptor sequences come from a man aged 18 to 29 who had mild COVID-19 (a few samples of this study predate the infection). Cell type and time point are not known.

The chain combines TRBV4-3 with TRBJ1-1, with D unclear. Germline V gene sequence: CDR1 LGHNA, CDR2 YSLEER. V was pared by 5 bases and J by 2 bases, with 15 bases between. The CDR3 is 15 residues long. The CDR3 protein is CASSLNPPANTEAFF. The DNA for the CDR3 is TGCGCCAGCAGCTTAAACCCCCCGGCAAACACTGAAGCTTTCTTT.

This clonotype has a count of ten or more. The chain uses TRBV6-5 and TRBJ2-2, with D uncertain. The germline CDR1 and CDR2 sequences are MNHEY and SVGAGI. The V and J ends lost 5 bases and 8 bases respectively, with 6 bases between them. This CDR3 has 11 amino acids. CDR3 in DNA: TGTGCCAGCAGTCAAGCGGGGGAGCTGTTTTTT. It specifies CASSQAGELFF.

The V call is TRBV29-1, the J call TRBJ2-7; 8 bases line up with TRBD1. The CDR3 is 14 amino acids. The germline gives CDR1 SQVTM, CDR2 ANQGSEA. V lost 6 bases to trimming and J lost 0 bases; unmatched junction nucleotides: 7. In DNA form, the CDR3 reads TGCAGCGTGCAAACAGGGGGAAGCTCCTACGAGCAGTACTTC. It codes for CSVQTGGSSYEQYF.

This chain joins TRBV20-1 and TRBJ1-5, with a tentative D call TRBD1 (6 bases). CDR1 and CDR2 from the germline V gene are DFQATT and SNEGSKA (reference sequence). This CDR3 region has 15 residues. The CDR3 sequence: CSGMPGQVRDQPQHF. The CDR3, as DNA: TGCAGCGGAATGCCGGGACAAGTACGAGATCAGCCCCAGCATTTT.

The chain carries TRBV20-1 and TRBJ1-5; D is possibly TRBD1 (6 bases). This CDR3 has 12 residues. Germline V gene lookup returns CDR1 DFQATT and CDR2 SNEGSKA (reference sequence). V was clipped by 6 bases and J by 4 bases, with 10 bases between them. CDR3 bases: TGCAGTGCGCGTAGGGGGAATCAGCCCCAGCATTTT. Its protein product is CSARRGNQPQHF.

This clonotype occurred a few times. The chain uses TRBV7-9 and TRBJ2-1; the D gene is possibly TRBD2 (7 bases). CDR1 is SEHNR and CDR2 is FQNEAQ in the germline V gene (reference sequence). The length of the CDR3 is 14 residues. Trimming pared 11 bases from V and 1 base from J, leaving 15 bases between. DNA of the CDR3: TGTGCCCTTGGGGGGGCTGGATCCTACAATGAGCAGTTCTTC. It encodes CALGGAGSYNEQFF.

The chain recombines TRBV7-9 with TRBJ1-5; a weak D match, TRBD1 (5 bases). The CDR3 sequence is 14 residues long. Trimming shortened V by 3 bases and J by 6 bases, and 12 bases separated the two germline ends. Germline values: CDR1 SEHNR, CDR2 FQNEAQ (reference sequence). The CDR3 loop reads CASSLQGITQPQHF. Here the CDR3 DNA reads TGTGCCAGCAGCTTGCAGGGAATAACTCAGCCCCAGCATTTT.

V is TRBV20-1 and J is TRBJ2-1, with D perhaps TRBD1 (6 bases). V was pared by 4 bases and J by 0 bases, with 10 bases between. CDR1 and CDR2 (germline): DFQATT, SNEGSKA (reference sequence). The length of the CDR3 is 14 residues. CDR3 bases: TGCAGTGCTAAGGGGGAGAGCTCCTACAATGAGCAGTTCTTC. The encoded protein is CSAKGESSYNEQFF.

Ten or more counts support this clonotype. The rearrangement joins TRBV12-3 or TRBV12-4 to TRBJ2-1; 8 bases are shared with TRBD1. This CDR3 has 14 residues. The ends lost 5 bases at V and 10 bases at J; junction bases unmatched: 10. This chain's CDR3 is CASSVRQGPGEQFF. In DNA, the CDR3 is TGTGCCAGCAGTGTCCGACAGGGGCCAGGGGAGCAGTTCTTC.

This clonotype was detected many times. CDR3 residues: CASSTGLGEQYF. The CDR3 DNA follows: TGTGCCAGCAGCACGGGCCTTGGCGAGCAGTACTTC. This chain uses TRBV5-4 with TRBJ2-7; no reliable D call. Deletions cut 4 bases from V and 6 bases from J, with 11 bases between. Germline CDR1 and CDR2: SGHNT and YYREEE (reference sequence). CDR3 length equals 12 residues.

This clonotype appeared a few times. The V call is TRBV11-1, the J call TRBJ2-5; D might be TRBD1 or TRBD2, each matching 5 bases. Germline V gives CDR1 SGHAT, CDR2 FQDESV (reference sequence). The CDR3 extends over 15 amino acids. With 5 bases removed from V and 5 bases from J, the gap between germline ends came to 18 bases. CDR3 nucleotide sequence: TGTGCCAGCAGCGTACCGGGGCGGGCTGGGGAGACCCAGTACTTC. Its translation: CASSVPGRAGETQYF. The variable domain in full, with the rest retrieved from reference TRBV11-1 and TRBJ2-5, is EAEVAQSPRYKITEKSQAVAFWCDPISGHATLYWYRQILGQGPELLVQFQDESVVDDSQLPKDRFSAERLKGVDSTLKIQPAELGDSAMYLCASSVPGRAGETQYFGPGTRLLVL.

This clonotype was observed many times. This chain links TRBV25-1 with TRBJ2-3; 8 bases match TRBD2. CDR3 length: 15 residues. The V gene's germline CDR1 is MGHDK and CDR2 SYGVNS. With V trimmed by 4 bases and J by 1 base, 4 bases remained unmatched. The CDR3 sequence is CASSAAGGRTDTQYF. The DNA of the CDR3 is TGTGCCAGCAGTGCGGCGGGGGGCCGCACAGATACGCAGTATTTT.

The sample holds a few counts of this clonotype. This chain joins TRBV6-6 and TRBJ2-7; tentative D call: TRBD2 (6 bases). V was trimmed by 8 bases and J by 4 bases, leaving 9 bases between them. CDR1 is MNHNY and CDR2 is SVGAGI in the germline V gene (reference sequence). CDR3 length equals 11 residues. DNA of the CDR3: TGTGCCAGCGCTCGGGGGTACGAGCAGTACTTC. The encoded protein is CASARGYEQYF.

This clonotype was observed a handful of times. The J gene is TRBJ1-1, the V gene TRBV29-1; 10 positions agree with TRBD1. This CDR3 comprises 13 residues. Germline trimming cut 4 bases from V and 4 bases from J; bases unmatched to any gene: 3. CDR1 and CDR2 from the germline V gene are SQVTM and ANQGSEA. CDR3 coding DNA: TGCAGCGTTGGACAGGGGGCGGTCACTGAAGCTTTCTTT. Its protein product is CSVGQGAVTEAFF.

V is TRBV28 and J is TRBJ2-7; D perhaps matches TRBD1 (6 bases). Trimming cost V 4 bases and J 4 bases, with 14 bases left between them. CDR1 is MDHEN and CDR2 is SYDVKM in the germline V gene. The length of the CDR3 is 14 residues. This CDR3 is CASSSLRQVYEQYV. DNA for the CDR3: TGTGCCAGCAGTTCCCTGAGACAGGTATACGAGCAGTACGTC.

The chain employs TRBV6-2 or TRBV6-3 and TRBJ2-3; tentatively, D is TRBD2 (6 bases). Germline V gene lookup returns CDR1 MNHEY and CDR2 SVGEGT. The CDR3 extends over 15 amino acids. V gave up 8 bases and J gave up 2 bases, with 17 bases separating them. CDR3 in amino acids: CASDRGLLSTDTQYF. In DNA form, the CDR3 reads TGTGCCAGCGATAGGGGACTCCTCTCCACAGATACGCAGTATTTT.

In this sample, this clonotype turned up many times. The chain links TRBV4-2 to TRBJ2-5; 14 bases are a match to TRBD2. CDR1 is LGHNA and CDR2 is YNFKEQ in the germline V gene. J was trimmed by 1 base and V by 8 bases; bases with no gene match: 3. CDR3 length: 15 residues. This CDR3 is CASSGTSGGQETQYF. CDR3 bases: TGTGCCAGCTCCGGGACTAGCGGGGGCCAAGAGACCCAGTACTTC.

This clonotype was observed a few times. The chain joins TRBV12-3 or TRBV12-4 to TRBJ1-4; D possibly corresponds to TRBD1 (5 bases). V lost 6 bases and J 6 bases, leaving 11 bases between the germline ends. The CDR3 length is 13 residues. This chain's CDR3 is CASSPGADEKLFF. The CDR3 DNA sequence: TGTGCCAGCAGCCCTGGGGCAGATGAAAAACTGTTTTTT.

This clonotype was counted between two and nine times. The V and J genes are TRBV2 and TRBJ2-1; 10 bases are a match to TRBD2. Germline lookup yields CDR1 SNHLY and CDR2 FYNNEI. The CDR3 is 15 amino acids. V trimming: 5 bases; J trimming: 3 bases; junction bases outside the gene matches: 4. The CDR3 spells CASSPERGGYNEQFF. CDR3 sequence (DNA): TGTGCCAGCAGTCCCGAGCGGGGGGGCTACAATGAGCAGTTCTTC.

The sample holds a few counts of this clonotype. Written as DNA, the CDR3 is TGCAGTGCTCAGCCAGGGGCCTCCTACAATGAGCAGTTCTTC. This translates into CSAQPGASYNEQFF. The chain recombines TRBV20-1 with TRBJ2-1, with a possible D match to TRBD1 (6 bases). The germline gives CDR1 DFQATT, CDR2 SNEGSKA (reference sequence). Trimming shortened V by 5 bases and J by 0 bases, and 11 bases separated the two germline ends. This CDR3 has 14 residues.

This clonotype has a handful of counts. The chain joins TRBV5-1 to TRBJ2-7; D unclear. CDR1 is SGHRS, CDR2 YFSETQ, per germline. The ends were cut back, 4 bases at V and 6 bases at J, with 11 bases in the middle. This CDR3 spans 12 amino acids. The CDR3 region is CASSPTGVEQYV. The CDR3 coding sequence is TGCGCCAGCAGCCCGACTGGGGTCGAGCAGTACGTC.

The sample holds a few counts of this clonotype. The chain couples TRBV2 to TRBJ2-7, with D perhaps TRBD2 (6 bases). Germline V gene sequence: CDR1 SNHLY, CDR2 FYNNEI. The CDR3 extends over 17 amino acids. The germline V and J ends were trimmed by 0 bases and 2 bases, with 17 bases remaining between them. The CDR3 nucleotides read TGTGCCAGCAGTGAAGCAACGGGAGTCGAGTCTCCCTACGAGCAGTACTTC. Its protein is CASSEATGVESPYEQYF.

In this sample, this clonotype turned up once. DNA of the CDR3: TGCGCCAGCAGCCAAGGGGCTGGGGCTCAGCCCCAGCATTTT. Translating gives CASSQGAGAQPQHF. V usage is TRBV4-3 and J usage is TRBJ1-5, with D tentatively TRBD1 (5 bases). Germline CDR1 and CDR2: LGHNA and YSLEER. The CDR3 extends over 14 amino acids. The V and J ends lost 1 base and 6 bases respectively, with 10 bases between them.

The rearrangement links TRBV7-9 to TRBJ2-7; D is possibly TRBD2 (7 bases). CDR1 is SEHNR, CDR2 FQNEAQ, per germline (reference sequence). The CDR3 runs to 16 residues. Trimming pared 5 bases from V and 0 bases from J, leaving 17 bases between. The CDR3: CASSPPGGGSSYEQYF. Here the CDR3 DNA reads TGTGCCAGCAGCCCCCCGGGCGGGGGCAGCTCCTACGAGCAGTACTTC.

This clonotype was seen a handful of times. Being one base from a much bigger clone, this may be a read error. The chain links TRBV9 to TRBJ2-7; D is uncertain. The CDR3 loop spans 15 amino acids. V lost 0 bases, J lost 3 bases, and 13 bases lay in between. Germline V lookup: CDR1 SGDLS, CDR2 YYNGEE. This CDR3 is CASSVGPGPDYEQYF. In nucleotides, the CDR3 is TGTGCCAGCAGCGTAGGGCCCGGGCCCGACTACGAGCAGTACTTC.

The chain uses TRBV28 and TRBJ2-7, with D tentatively TRBD2 (6 bases). CDR1 and CDR2 (germline): MDHEN, SYDVKM. This CDR3 comprises 15 residues. Trimming shortened V by 6 bases and J by 1 base, and 16 bases separated the two germline ends. The DNA for the CDR3 is TGTGCCAGCAGCCAAGGCGGGACGCCGTCCTACGAGCAGTACGTC. It encodes CASSQGGTPSYEQYV.

This clonotype was detected a few times. The gene calls are TRBV18 and TRBJ1-5, with 9 bases fitting TRBD1. Losses at the gene ends were 6 bases for V and 5 bases for J; bases not matched to a gene: 2. In germline, CDR1 is KGHSH, CDR2 LQKENI. The CDR3 is 13 residues long. The DNA for the CDR3 is TGTGCCAGCTCGGGACAGGGACATCAGCCCCAGCATTTT. Translating gives CASSGQGHQPQHF. Full variable domain (missing parts from reference TRBV18 and TRBJ1-5): NAGVMQNPRHLVRRRGQEARLRCSPMKGHSHVYWYRQLPEEGLKFMVYLQKENIIDESGMPKERFSAEFPKEGPSILRIQQVVRGDSAAYFCASSGQGHQPQHFGDGTRLSIL.